The TCR beta chain described here comes from a study of CD8 T cells in ankylosing spondylitis. Preparation of TCR beta libraries was done by quantitative 5'-RACE with molecular barcodes. TCRdb re-analysed the 5' RACE reads in MiXCR, keeping a single row per CDR3 protein. The table records some 240,000 distinct CDR3 sequences, roughly 18% of them present only once. Findings and caveats of the study: CD8+ cells made up the disease-linked clones, which were relatively rare in peripheral blood. The study looked at matched synovial fluid samples from ankylosing spondylitis patients. Disease-linked clones were reported to be significantly enriched there.

This clonotype has more than one count but fewer than ten. Its matching antigen is unknown. Sequenced input: blood, either unsorted or a sorted T cell fraction (not recorded which). The TCR originated in a male donor with ankylosing spondylitis or in good health (not recorded which).

In DNA, the CDR3 is TGCAGTGCTAGAGTACAGGGCGACTATGGCTACACCTTC. Translating gives CSARVQGDYGYTF. The V gene is TRBV20-1, the J gene TRBJ1-2; TRBD1 is a possible D gene (6 bases). Deletions cut 1 base from V and 3 bases from J, with 9 bases between. Germline loops: CDR1 DFQATT, CDR2 SNEGSKA (reference sequence). This CDR3 is 13 amino acids long.